The rows below give T cell receptor beta chains drawn from one sample of a study of cytomegalovirus exposure and HLA in healthy donors. Produced via immunoSEQ multiplex PCR; TCRdb's table is partial and in-frame only. The data contain around 150,000 clones, about 80% of them singletons. The sequencing sample was made of PBMCs. The receptors shown here come from a man aged 25 to 40 in good health and CMV-seropositive. Both conserved end residues are part of each CDR3. D genes are given only for firm matches. The size field is filled for only some rows; it gives once, few, many or a size class.

D gene	clone size	V gene	J gene	CDR3 DNA	CDR3 protein
NA	NA	TRBV29-1	TRBJ2-7	TGCAGCGTTGAAGGGGCAGCCACCTACGAGCAGTACTTC	CSVEGAATYEQYF
NA	once	TRBV11-2	TRBJ2-5	TGTGCCAGCAGCTCCGGACAGCAAGAGACCCAGTACTTC	CASSSGQQETQYF
TRBD1	once	TRBV5-4	TRBJ1-2	TGTGCCAGCAGCCTTGGTGACAGGGACGGCTACACCTTC	CASSLGDRDGYTF
TRBD2	NA	TRBV9	TRBJ2-1	TGTGCCAGCAGCATCGGACTAGCGGGGGGGCAGAATGAGCAGTTCTTC	CASSIGLAGGQNEQFF
NA	NA	TRBV4-1	TRBJ2-7	TGCGCCAGCAGCCGACAGCCGTTCAACGAGCAGTACTTC	CASSRQPFNEQYF
NA	NA	TRBV7-2	TRBJ2-1	TGTGCCAGCAGCCGTAGCGGCGAACCCTACAATGAGCAGTTCTTC	CASSRSGEPYNEQFF
TRBD1	NA	TRBV7-3	TRBJ2-7	TGTGCCAGCAGCCCCTCCGGGACAGGGGCTCGGGAGCAGTACTTC	CASSPSGTGAREQYF
NA	NA	TRBV7-3	TRBJ2-1	TGTGCCAGCAGCTTAATGGGGGGAGAGGGGTATGAGCAGTTCTTC	CASSLMGGEGYEQFF
TRBD2	NA	TRBV6-4	TRBJ2-3	TGTGCCAGCAGTGGACTAGCGGGAGCAGATACGCAGTATTTT	CASSGLAGADTQYF
NA	once	TRBV5-1	TRBJ2-5	TGCGCCAGCAGCTTTTCGAGTCCGGAAGAGACCCAGTACTTC	CASSFSSPEETQYF
NA	NA	TRBV7-8	TRBJ1-2	TGTGCCAGCAGTCCGGCCCAGGGGTATTGGAATGGCTACACCTTC	CASSPAQGYWNGYTF
NA	NA	TRBV7-8	TRBJ1-1	TGTGCCAGCTCCAGGGACACTGAAGCTTTCTTT	CASSRDTEAFF
TRBD2	NA	TRBV5-1	TRBJ2-1	TGCGCCAGCAGCTCCGCTCCAGCGGGAGTCTACAATGAGCAGTTCTTC	CASSSAPAGVYNEQFF
TRBD2	NA	TRBV4-1	TRBJ2-1	TGCGCCAGCAGCCGTCTAGCGGGGGCCTACAATGAGCAGTTCTTC	CASSRLAGAYNEQFF
TRBD1	NA	TRBV18	TRBJ1-5	TGTGCCAGCTCATACAACACAGGGGGAAATCAGCCCCAGCATTTT	CASSYNTGGNQPQHF
NA	NA	TRBV7-3	TRBJ1-1	TGTGCCAGCAGCTTAACCGGAGGGACCAAGAACACTGAAGCTTTCTTT	CASSLTGGTKNTEAFF
NA	NA	TRBV10-1	TRBJ2-3	TGCGCCAGCAGTGAGTCGACAGGGAGGACAGATACGCAGTATTTT	CASSESTGRTDTQYF
NA	once	TRBV14	TRBJ2-2	TGTGCCAGCAGCTCTCTTAACACCGGGGAGCTGTTTTTT	CASSSLNTGELFF
TRBD2	NA	TRBV29-1	TRBJ2-1	TGCAGCGTTGATACTAGCGCTTCCTCCTACAATGAGCAGTTCTTC	CSVDTSASSYNEQFF
NA	NA	TRBV6-1	TRBJ2-7	TGTGCCAGCAACCCGTCGGGGTTTAAGCACGAGCAGTACTTC	CASNPSGFKHEQYF
NA	once	TRBV15	TRBJ2-4	TGTGCCACCAGCGGGAGTAACAAAAACATTCAGTACTTC	CATSGSNKNIQYF
NA	NA	TRBV2	TRBJ1-5	TGTGCCAGCAGTGAATTCGGAGGCAATCAGCCCCAGCATTTT	CASSEFGGNQPQHF
NA	once	TRBV2	TRBJ1-2	TGTGCCAGCCCTCTGGAGGGGAATACTGACTATGGCTACACCTTC	CASPLEGNTDYGYTF
TRBD2	NA	TRBV7-8	TRBJ2-1	TGTGCCAGCAGCTTAGCGCCCCTCTCTGGGACTAGCGGGAGGATCTACAATGAGCAGTTCTTC	CASSLAPLSGTSGRIYNEQFF
TRBD1	NA	TRBV5-1	TRBJ1-2	TGCGCCAGCAGCGGGGGACAGGGGATCGATGGCTACACCTTC	CASSGGQGIDGYTF
TRBD2	once	TRBV6-5	TRBJ2-5	TGTGCCAGCAGTTCCCGGGGACTAGCAGGCTTTGAGACCCAGTACTTC	CASSSRGLAGFETQYF
TRBD1	NA	TRBV5-4	TRBJ2-3	TGTGCCAGTGGCGAAACCAGGGGGCTCAGAGATACGCAGTATTTT	CASGETRGLRDTQYF
NA	NA	TRBV4-1	TRBJ1-1	TGCGCCAGCAGCCAAGATGCTGCGGGCACTGAAGCTTTCTTT	CASSQDAAGTEAFF
TRBD1	NA	TRBV7-2	TRBJ1-1	TGTGCCAGCAGCTACCGACAGGGGGTGAACACTGAAGCTTTCTTT	CASSYRQGVNTEAFF
TRBD2	NA	TRBV11-1	TRBJ2-1	TGTGCCAGCAGCCGAGAGCGGGGGGAATACAATGAGCAGTTCTTC	CASSRERGEYNEQFF
NA	NA	TRBV6-1	TRBJ2-3	TGTGCCAGCAGTGATCAGTGGGAGGGCACAGATACGCAGTATTTT	CASSDQWEGTDTQYF
TRBD1	NA	TRBV9	TRBJ2-1	TGTGCCAGCAGCGTAGCAGGGGGATTCTACAATGAGCAGTTCTTC	CASSVAGGFYNEQFF
NA	NA	TRBV15	TRBJ2-1	TGTGCCACCAGCACCTCCCGAGGGGGTGAGCAGTTCTTC	CATSTSRGGEQFF
NA	NA	TRBV29-1	TRBJ2-7	TGCAGCGTTGAAGACGCAGAGGCCTACGAGCAGTACTTC	CSVEDAEAYEQYF